Below are 26 T cell receptor beta chains sequenced from a single sample in a study of early T cells in non-severe SARS-CoV-2 infection. TCRdb called the 5' RACE reads again in MiXCR, with one record for every CDR3 protein. The data hold around 27,000 distinct CDR3 sequences, with 2.9% observed a single time. The specimen sequenced was whole blood. These receptors were taken from an adult who was a healthcare worker with PCR-confirmed SARS-CoV-2 infection or an uninfected control (not recorded which).

There are many counts of this clonotype. V usage is TRBV5-1 and J usage is TRBJ2-1; 7 positions match TRBD1. In germline, CDR1 is SGHRS, CDR2 YFSETQ. This CDR3 spans 14 amino acids. V was pared by 7 bases and J by 10 bases, with 14 bases of the junction left unmatched. In DNA, the CDR3 is TGCGCCAGCCCGACAGGGACCTTCCCTAGGGAGCAGTTCTTC. Protein product: CASPTGTFPREQFF.

This clonotype was recorded at least ten times. The genes are TRBV2 and TRBJ2-5; 7 bases map to TRBD2. V was pared by 6 bases and J by 4 bases, with 11 bases of the junction left unmatched. The germline gives CDR1 SNHLY, CDR2 FYNNEI. The CDR3 is 15 amino acids. The CDR3 region is CASRGTASGRETQYF. DNA of the CDR3: TGTGCCAGCAGAGGGACGGCTAGCGGCCGAGAGACCCAGTACTTC. Full variable domain (missing parts from reference TRBV2 and TRBJ2-5): EPEVTQTPSHQVTQMGQEVILRCVPISNHLYFYWYRQILGQKVEFLVSFYNNEISEKSEIFDDQFSVERPDGSNFTLKIRSTKLEDSAMYFCASRGTASGRETQYFGPGTRLLVL.

In its sample, this clonotype was seen many times. The gene calls are TRBV7-9 and TRBJ1-1, with TRBD1 matching 7 bases. The CDR3 covers 17 residues. With 5 bases clipped from V and 0 bases from J, the junction kept 12 bases outside the gene matches. Germline values: CDR1 SEHNR, CDR2 FQNEAQ (reference sequence). DNA of the CDR3: TGTGCCAGCAGCCTCCACGATTTGGACAGGCTGAACACTGAAGCTTTCTTT. Translating it yields CASSLHDLDRLNTEAFF.

This clonotype was found many times. This chain connects TRBV9 to TRBJ1-2; possibly TRBD1 for D (5 bases). The CDR3 length is 17 residues. The germline V gene has CDR1 SGDLS and CDR2 YYNGEE. V was cut by 3 bases and J by 6 bases, with 24 bases left in between. DNA of the CDR3: TGTGCCAGCAGCGCTCGACCCGGGACCCCCGGACAACATGGCTACACCTTC. Protein: CASSARPGTPGQHGYTF. Supplemented by reference TRBV9 and TRBJ1-2, the full variable domain reads DSGVTQTPKHLITATGQRVTLRCSPRSGDLSVYWYQQSLDQGLQFLIQYYNGEERAKGNILERFSAQQFPDLHSELNLSSLELGDSALYFCASSARPGTPGQHGYTFGSGTRLTVV.

This clonotype was recorded a few times. J is TRBJ2-2 and V is TRBV7-2, with 10 positions matching TRBD2. This CDR3 has 16 residues. Germline V CDR1 and CDR2: SGHTA, FQGNSA. V gave up 5 bases and J gave up 3 bases; unmatched junction bases: 6. For the CDR3, the DNA is TGTGCCAGCAGCAGACAGCGGGGGGGTTACACCGGGGAGCTGTTTTTT. Its translation: CASSRQRGGYTGELFF.

Many counts were recorded for this clonotype. This rearrangement joins TRBV12-3 or TRBV12-4 to TRBJ1-6; tentative D call: TRBD1 (5 bases). The germline V and J ends were trimmed by 2 bases and 5 bases, with 7 bases remaining between them. The CDR3 has 14 residues. DNA of the CDR3: TGTGCCAGCAGTTTATCGGGGGATAATTCACCCCTCCACTTT. Translated, it gives CASSLSGDNSPLHF.

This clonotype was detected ten times or more. The chain carries TRBV7-9 and TRBJ1-2, with 7 bases fitting TRBD1. In germline, CDR1 is SEHNR, CDR2 FQNEAQ (reference sequence). The CDR3 loop spans 15 amino acids. V was clipped by 4 bases and J by 3 bases; unmatched bases: 8. The CDR3 region is CASSSLQGPDYGYTF. CDR3 coding DNA: TGTGCCAGCAGCTCGTTACAGGGGCCAGACTATGGCTACACCTTC.

There are many counts of this clonotype. This chain joins TRBV24-1 and TRBJ2-5, with TRBD1 identical over 7 bases. CDR3 length equals 12 residues. The ends lost 10 bases at V and 3 bases at J; junction bases unmatched: 4. Germline V gives CDR1 KGHDR, CDR2 SFDVKD. The CDR3 is CATGGKEETQYF. CDR3 coding DNA: TGTGCCACAGGGGGCAAGGAAGAGACCCAGTACTTC.

This clonotype was found many times. CDR3 in DNA: TGTGCCAGTAGTATTGAACAGACTCAATGGAGGAATGAGCAGTTCTTC. Its protein product is CASSIEQTQWRNEQFF. This chain uses TRBV19 with TRBJ2-1; D is perhaps TRBD2 (5 bases). This CDR3 has 16 amino acids. The germline V gene has CDR1 LNHDA and CDR2 SQIVND (reference sequence). The V end lost 3 bases, the J end lost 7 bases, and 19 bases lay between the germline ends.

The chain links TRBV29-1 to TRBJ2-4; D is uncertain. The CDR3 spans 13 residues. CDR1 is SQVTM and CDR2 is ANQGSEA in the germline V gene. V was clipped by 8 bases and J by 0 bases, with 11 bases between them. CDR3: CSFAFGAKNIQYF. Written as DNA, the CDR3 is TGCAGCTTCGCATTTGGAGCCAAAAACATTCAGTACTTC.

This clonotype was seen at least ten times. The chain joins TRBV7-2 to TRBJ2-3, with 10 bases lining up with TRBD2. The CDR3 contains 16 residues. The J segment lost 1 base and the V segment lost 5 bases, leaving 6 bases of the junction unmatched. The V gene's germline CDR1 is SGHTA and CDR2 FQGNSA. DNA of the CDR3: TGTGCCAGCAGCCCGCAAGGACTAGCGGGCACAGATACGCAGTATTTT. Translation gives CASSPQGLAGTDTQYF. The whole variable domain, filled in from reference TRBV7-2 and TRBJ2-3, reads GAGVSQSPSNKVTEKGKDVELRCDPISGHTALYWYRQSLGQGLEFLIYFQGNSAPDKSGLPSDRFSAERTGGSVSTLTIQRTQQEDSAVYLCASSPQGLAGTDTQYFGPGTRLTVL.

This clonotype was recorded at least ten times. The chain combines TRBV5-6 with TRBJ1-1; D remains ambiguous. V was trimmed by 6 bases and J by 1 base, leaving 13 bases between them. This CDR3 is built from 14 residues. Per germline, CDR1 SGHDT and CDR2 YYEEEE. CDR3 nucleotide sequence: TGTGCCAGCAAAGAGTGGAATGCGAACACTGAAGCTTTCTTT. Its translation: CASKEWNANTEAFF.

This clonotype showed up many times. The V and J genes are TRBV15 and TRBJ2-1, with 11 bases fitting TRBD2. Germline V lookup: CDR1 LNHNV, CDR2 YYDKDF (reference sequence). The CDR3 loop spans 18 amino acids. Germline trimming cut 0 bases from V and 3 bases from J; bases unmatched to any gene: 7. DNA for the CDR3: TGTGCCACCAGCAGAGATCGAGGTAGCGGGGGGGGCTACAATGAGCAGTTCTTC. This codes for CATSRDRGSGGGYNEQFF.

This clonotype was seen many times. This rearrangement joins TRBV20-1 to TRBJ2-3; the match to TRBD2 covers 13 bases. CDR3 length: 17 amino acids. J was trimmed by 0 bases and V by 6 bases; bases with no gene match: 9. Germline V lookup: CDR1 DFQATT, CDR2 SNEGSKA (reference sequence). CDR3 nucleotides: TGCAGTGCAACCGGGACTAGCGGGGTTACTAGCACAGATACGCAGTATTTT. It is translated as CSATGTSGVTSTDTQYF.

In its sample, this clonotype was seen many times. V and J are TRBV6-1 and TRBJ2-7; a possible D gene is TRBD2 (5 bases). Trimming left V 1 base short and J 0 bases short, with 10 bases between. Germline-derived CDR1 and CDR2 are MNHNS and SASEGT. This CDR3 is 15 amino acids long. The CDR3 sequence is CASSEGVGSSYEQYV. CDR3 nucleotides: TGTGCCAGCAGTGAAGGGGTGGGGAGCTCCTACGAGCAGTACGTC.

This clonotype is labeled as medium-sized (0.01 to 0.1%). This chain joins TRBV20-1 and TRBJ2-7; 8 positions match TRBD1. The CDR3 spans 13 residues. In germline, CDR1 is DFQATT, CDR2 SNEGSKA (reference sequence). With 2 bases clipped from V and 6 bases from J, the junction kept 6 bases outside the gene matches. CDR3 nucleotides: TGCAGTGCTAGACTGGCAGGGGGCCGCGAGCAGTACGTC. This codes for CSARLAGGREQYV.

This clonotype was seen many times. V is TRBV7-9 and J is TRBJ1-1; 8 nucleotides agree with TRBD1. This CDR3 contains 15 residues. Germline values: CDR1 SEHNR, CDR2 FQNEAQ (reference sequence). V dropped 5 bases and J dropped 1; count of bases not matched to a gene: 6. The CDR3 region is CASSTLQGANTEAFF. CDR3 coding DNA: TGTGCCAGCAGCACTCTTCAGGGGGCGAACACTGAAGCTTTCTTT. Looking up the rest from reference TRBV7-9 and TRBJ1-1 gives the full variable domain: DTGVSQNPRHKITKRGQNVTFRCDPISEHNRLYWYRQTLGQGPEFLTYFQNEAQLEKSRLLSDRFSAERPKGSFSTLEIQRTEQGDSAMYLCASSTLQGANTEAFFGQGTRLTVV.

The chain recombines TRBV9 with TRBJ2-3; no clear D gene. The CDR3 consists of 15 residues. The germline gives CDR1 SGDLS, CDR2 YYNGEE. The V end lost 6 bases, the J end lost 0 bases, and 14 bases lay between the germline ends. The CDR3, as DNA: TGTGCCAGCACCATCATGGGAACTAGCACAGATACGCAGTATTTT. It codes for CASTIMGTSTDTQYF.

This clonotype was picked up many times. The chain recombines TRBV7-6 with TRBJ2-1; D remains unclear. This CDR3 contains 13 residues. CDR1 and CDR2 (germline): SGHVS, FNYEAQ. Trimming shortened V by 5 bases and J by 2 bases, and 7 bases separated the two germline ends. The CDR3 DNA is TGTGCCAGCAGCCTCGGACCCTACAATGAGCAGTTCTTC. Its protein product is CASSLGPYNEQFF.

This clonotype has at least ten counts. The V and J genes are TRBV5-1 and TRBJ2-5; tentative D call: TRBD2 (6 bases). Germline loops: CDR1 SGHRS, CDR2 YFSETQ. This CDR3 spans 16 amino acids. V lost 3 bases, J lost 2 bases, and 17 bases lay in between. The CDR3 sequence: CASSSNRKSGQETQYF. The DNA for the CDR3 is TGCGCCAGCAGCTCCAACCGAAAGAGCGGGCAAGAGACCCAGTACTTC. The full variable domain, its missing parts supplied by reference TRBV5-1 and TRBJ2-5, is KAGVTQTPRYLIKTRGQQVTLSCSPISGHRSVSWYQQTPGQGLQFLFEYFSETQRNKGNFPGRFSGRQFSNSRSEMNVSTLELGDSALYLCASSSNRKSGQETQYFGPGTRLLVL.

This clonotype was found many times. The chain employs TRBV12-3 or TRBV12-4 and TRBJ1-2; 8 bases map to TRBD1. This CDR3 has 14 residues. V gave up 6 bases and J gave up 4 bases; unmatched junction bases: 7. The CDR3 DNA follows: TGTGCCAGCAGACCGACAGGGGCTCCCTATGGCTACACCTTC. It is translated as CASRPTGAPYGYTF.

This clonotype occurred many times. This sequence joins TRBV12-3 or TRBV12-4 and TRBJ1-3, with D perhaps matching TRBD1 (6 bases). The V gene lost 7 bases and the J gene lost 0 bases, with 13 bases spanning the gap. There are 15 residues in the CDR3. CDR3 residues: CASTPLGGSGNTIYF. CDR3 nucleotide sequence: TGTGCCAGCACCCCGTTAGGGGGCTCTGGAAACACCATATATTTT.

This clonotype was detected ten times or more. The chain is built from TRBV6-5 and TRBJ1-2; a possible D gene is TRBD1 (6 bases). Trimming pared 8 bases from V and 2 bases from J, leaving 12 bases between. Germline-derived CDR1 and CDR2 are MNHEY and SVGAGI. The CDR3 contains 13 residues. The chain's CDR3 is CASFRQGNYGYTF. The CDR3 DNA reads TGTGCCAGCTTTCGTCAGGGGAACTATGGCTACACCTTC.

The table lists this clonotype with many counts. The chain is built from TRBV12-5 and TRBJ2-3; D remains unclear. Trimming left V 5 bases short and J 0 bases short, with 9 bases between. This CDR3 is built from 14 residues. The germline V gene has CDR1 LGHNT and CDR2 FRNRAP. The DNA of the CDR3 is TGTGCTAGTGGTCCTTGGGCCAGCACAGATACGCAGTATTTT. Amino acid sequence: CASGPWASTDTQYF.

This clonotype has at least ten counts. The chain joins TRBV20-1 to TRBJ2-4, with D perhaps assigned TRBD1 or TRBD2 (5 bases each). Germline lookup yields CDR1 DFQATT and CDR2 SNEGSKA (reference sequence). The CDR3 runs 11 residues. V was pared by 3 bases and J by 11 bases, with 11 bases between. The CDR3 DNA reads as TGCAGTGCTAGTTACGGGGCGGTTCAGTACTTC. Translation: CSASYGAVQYF.

This clonotype was detected ten times or more. The genes are TRBV5-1 and TRBJ2-5; D is uncertain. The CDR3 consists of 11 residues. CDR1 is SGHRS and CDR2 is YFSETQ in the germline V gene. The V gene lost 2 bases and the J gene lost 4 bases, with 3 bases spanning the gap. Here the CDR3 DNA reads TGCGCCAGCAGCTTATTAGAGACCCAGTACTTC. Encoded protein: CASSLLETQYF.